This T cell receptor beta chain was observed in a study of T cell responses to AZD1222 COVID-19 vaccine. General study findings and limits: Donors, mostly white British, included more females; clonal diversity was possibly underestimated.

Assay used: immunoSEQ multiplex PCR; TCRdb lists only in-frame clones, some missing. The table has 120,000 to 150,000 clones, 80% to 95% seen once; the top ten hold 2.5% to 3%. On this clone itself: The antigen is unknown.

Germline V gene data show CDR1 as MNHEY and CDR2 as SMNVEV (reference sequence). Trimming cost V 8 bases and J 8 bases, with 12 bases left between them. This CDR3 is 11 amino acids long. The chain is built from TRBV27 and TRBJ1-2; a possible D gene is TRBD1 (5 bases). Sequenced here: peripheral blood, sampled on day 0 of MenACWY control vaccination. The sequence was obtained from an adult in good health. The CDR3 DNA reads as TGTGCCAGCTCCCAGGGTTTCGGCTACACCTTC. Its protein is CASSQGFGYTF.